The 3 T cell receptor beta chains below all came from one sample that was sequenced in a study of T cells after yellow fever vaccination. In TCRdb, the 5' RACE reads were re-called with MiXCR into one record per CDR3 protein. Found here are 110,000 to 150,000 distinct CDR3 sequences, around 6.3% of them singletons; the top ten hold 0.5% to 0.65%. Sequences were derived from CD4+ T cells sorted from PBMCs, sampled 10 days after the yellow fever booster vaccination. The receptors were sampled from a man aged 25-40 years who received the YFV17D yellow fever vaccine.

This clonotype came up many times. The CDR3 here is CASSGGGWTDTQYF. For the CDR3, the DNA is TGCGCCAGCTCCGGGGGAGGGTGGACAGATACGCAGTATTTT. V gene TRBV5-1 combines with J gene TRBJ2-3; TRBD2 agrees at 7 bases. The V and J ends lost 7 bases and 3 bases, in that order; junction bases with no gene match: 8. The CDR3 consists of 14 residues. CDR1 and CDR2 (germline): SGHRS, YFSETQ.

This sequence joins TRBV5-1 and TRBJ2-5, with 7 bases aligning to TRBD1. There are 15 residues in the CDR3. V lost 1 base and J lost 4; bases outside the gene matches: 7. Germline-derived CDR1 and CDR2 are SGHRS and YFSETQ. The CDR3 spells CASSLTRGRGETQYF. In nucleotides, the CDR3 is TGCGCCAGCAGCTTGACAAGGGGGCGCGGAGAGACCCAGTACTTC.

This clonotype was detected ten times or more. This CDR3 is CASSLGLAGNEQFF. The CDR3 coding sequence is TGTGCCAGCAGCTTAGGGTTAGCGGGAAATGAGCAGTTCTTC. J is TRBJ2-1 and V is TRBV11-3; 8 bases line up with TRBD2. V shed 1 base, J shed 7 bases, and the junction held 3 bases outside the gene matches. The germline V gene has CDR1 SGHNT and CDR2 YENEEA. The CDR3 totals 14 residues.